These T cell receptor beta chains were read from a single sample in a study of T cells in Graves' hyperthyroidism and ophthalmopathy. One entry per CDR3 protein results from TCRdb running MiXCR on the multiplex PCR reads. The sample contains fewer than 900,000 distinct CDR3 sequences, around a sixth of which appear only once. The sample taken for sequencing was blood. The source is a woman aged 45 to 65 with Graves' hyperthyroidism that later progressed to Graves' ophthalmopathy. CDR3s include the opening cysteine and the closing phenylalanine or tryptophan. Expanded clones get a size class; other rows say once, few or many, or leave the size out.

clone size | V gene | CDR3 protein
many | TRBV12-3/TRBV12-4 | CASSLTWNYGYTF
few | TRBV25-1 | CASSVPGVGNEQFF
once | TRBV2 | CASSEFQVVDQPQHF
many | TRBV5-1 | CASRSTGGILYEQYF
- | TRBV9 | CASSALAGYSRETQYF
many | TRBV7-9 | CASSQTYYEQYF
many | TRBV11-2 | CASSPQDPASPLHF
few | TRBV20-1 | CSAKSGQGADTQYF
few | TRBV13 | CASSSRQARSGGELFF
- | TRBV24-1 | CATSQFRVHSGNTIYF
few | TRBV13 | CASRWRGAAYEQYF
many | TRBV18 | CASSLSISGGYTEAFF
few | TRBV5-1 | CASSFAGRDSPLHF
many | TRBV6-1 | CASTARYYEQYF
many | TRBV7-8 | CASSLVTGDLEKLFF
- | TRBV18 | CASSPSRRSSYNEQFF
large | TRBV20-1 | CSATDQNSPLHF
- | TRBV20-1 | CSATYGYTF
many | TRBV12-3/TRBV12-4 | CASSSGLAGMMTQYF
- | TRBV10-3 | CAIEDRDVSYEQYF
- | TRBV19 | CASGRQSTNEKLFF
few | TRBV4-1 | CASSQDSASEQFF
- | TRBV3-1 | CASSQDAGPGQPQHF